The 14 T cell receptor beta chains presented below share a single source sample, sequenced in a study of blood T cell repertoires in COVID-19. Sequencing was performed with immunoSEQ multiplex PCR; in TCRdb, only in-frame clones are kept and a portion is missing. The data show about 120,000 clones, over 70% seen once. Sequencing input: peripheral blood. The source of these receptors is a woman aged 70-85 years with acute or convalescent COVID-19.

This rearrangement joins TRBV18 to TRBJ1-3; D uncertain. Trimming took 5 bases from V and 0 from J, leaving 8 bases between them. The CDR3 consists of 14 residues. Germline V gives CDR1 KGHSH, CDR2 LQKENI. CDR3 DNA sequence: TGTGCCAGCTCAAGCTTAGACTCTGGAAACACCATATATTTT. Translated: CASSSLDSGNTIYF. Full variable domain (outside the CDR3, taken from reference TRBV18 and TRBJ1-3): NAGVMQNPRHLVRRRGQEARLRCSPMKGHSHVYWYRQLPEEGLKFMVYLQKENIIDESGMPKERFSAEFPKEGPSILRIQQVVRGDSAAYFCASSSLDSGNTIYFGEGSWLTVV.

The V and J genes are TRBV5-6 and TRBJ1-2; 9 nucleotides agree with TRBD1. In germline, CDR1 is SGHDT, CDR2 YYEEEE. The junction had 11 bases not matched to a gene; V was cut back by 5 bases and J by 0 bases. The CDR3 extends over 17 amino acids. The CDR3 DNA reads TGTGCCAGCAGGTCCCCGGGACAGGGACCCTCTAACTATGGCTACACCTTC. Protein: CASRSPGQGPSNYGYTF. Variable domain in full (rest from reference TRBV5-6 and TRBJ1-2): DAGVTQSPTHLIKTRGQQVTLRCSPKSGHDTVSWYQQALGQGPQFIFQYYEEEERQRGNFPDRFSGHQFPNYSSELNVNALLLGDSALYLCASRSPGQGPSNYGYTFGSGTRLTVV.

The chain joins TRBV4-1 to TRBJ2-5, with D tentatively TRBD2 (5 bases). There are 14 residues in the CDR3. V lost 5 bases and J lost 2, with 12 bases in between. Germline lookup yields CDR1 MGHRA and CDR2 YSYEKL. The CDR3 DNA reads TGCGCCAGCAGCGAGAGGTGGGAGCAAGAGACCCAGTACTTC. Its protein is CASSERWEQETQYF.

Written as DNA, the CDR3 is TGTGCCAGCAGCTTAGCGGGGGTAGAGACCCAGTACTTC. Amino acid sequence: CASSLAGVETQYF. The chain uses TRBV11-2 and TRBJ2-5, with D possibly matching TRBD2 (6 bases). Germline V gene lookup returns CDR1 SGHAT and CDR2 FQNNGV. V was trimmed by 1 base and J by 4 bases, leaving 7 bases between them. The CDR3 has 13 amino acids. The full variable domain, in which reference TRBV11-2 and TRBJ2-5 provide the parts outside the CDR3, is EAGVAQSPRYKIIEKRQSVAFWCNPISGHATLYWYQQILGQGPKLLIQFQNNGVVDDSQLPKDRFSAERLKGVDSTLKIQPAKLEDSAVYLCASSLAGVETQYFGPGTRLLVL.

The gene calls are TRBV28 and TRBJ1-3; D ambiguous. Trimming left V 6 bases short and J 5 bases short, with 11 bases between. CDR1 and CDR2 from the germline V gene are MDHEN and SYDVKM. The CDR3 spans 13 residues. The CDR3 spells CASSSSIRNTIYF. Written as DNA, the CDR3 is TGTGCCAGCAGCTCCAGTATCCGAAACACCATATATTTT.

This chain connects TRBV5-1 to TRBJ2-2, with 7 bases aligning to TRBD1. The CDR3 runs to 14 residues. With 2 bases clipped from V and 6 bases from J, the junction kept 4 bases outside the gene matches. Germline CDR1 reads SGHRS; CDR2 reads YFSETQ. The CDR3 loop reads CASSLIQGAGELFF. As DNA, the CDR3 is TGCGCCAGCAGCTTAATTCAGGGGGCCGGGGAGCTGTTTTTT.

The gene calls are TRBV24-1 and TRBJ2-7; possibly TRBD1 for D (6 bases). V dropped 2 bases and J dropped 7 bases, with 11 bases sitting between them. From germline, CDR1 is KGHDR and CDR2 SFDVKD. The CDR3 length is 13 residues. DNA of the CDR3: TGTGCCACCAGTGATTCGACAGGAAGGGAGCAGTACTTC. Protein: CATSDSTGREQYF.

The chain recombines TRBV10-3 with TRBJ2-7, with 7 bases that match TRBD2. V was pared by 5 bases and J by 0 bases, with 4 bases of the junction left unmatched. CDR1 and CDR2 from the germline V gene are ENHRY and SYGVKD. The CDR3 is 14 residues long. The CDR3 nucleotides are TGTGCCATCAGTTACGGGGGGAGCTCCTACGAGCAGTACTTC. Encoded protein: CAISYGGSSYEQYF.

The chain uses TRBV28 and TRBJ2-3; D is perhaps TRBD2 (6 bases). CDR1 and CDR2 from the germline V gene are MDHEN and SYDVKM. CDR3 length equals 15 residues. Trimming removed 5 bases from V and 0 bases from J, with 12 bases in between. CDR3 residues: CASSRGGASTDTQYF. CDR3 in DNA: TGTGCCAGCAGTAGAGGCGGGGCTAGCACAGATACGCAGTATTTT.

The chain is built from TRBV2 and TRBJ2-5, with 8 bases identical to TRBD2. The CDR3 is 15 amino acids. The junction had 3 bases not matched to a gene; V was cut back by 2 bases and J by 1 base. CDR1 and CDR2 (germline): SNHLY, FYNNEI. The CDR3 is CASSEIAGSQETQYF. DNA for the CDR3: TGTGCCAGCAGTGAAATAGCGGGGTCCCAAGAGACCCAGTACTTC. Filled out from reference TRBV2 and TRBJ2-5, the complete variable domain reads EPEVTQTPSHQVTQMGQEVILRCVPISNHLYFYWYRQILGQKVEFLVSFYNNEISEKSEIFDDQFSVERPDGSNFTLKIRSTKLEDSAMYFCASSEIAGSQETQYFGPGTRLLVL.

The chain is built from TRBV20-1 and TRBJ2-5; 7 bases fit TRBD1. CDR1 is DFQATT, CDR2 SNEGSKA, per germline (reference sequence). The J segment lost 5 bases and the V segment lost 5 bases, leaving 2 bases of the junction unmatched. The CDR3 totals 11 residues. CDR3 in amino acids: CSAATGETQYF. CDR3 sequence (DNA): TGCAGTGCTGCGACAGGGGAGACCCAGTACTTC.

The chain links TRBV7-9 to TRBJ2-5; 11 bases map to TRBD2. This CDR3 has 16 residues. The junction had 7 bases not matched to a gene; V was cut back by 5 bases and J by 2 bases. Germline CDR1 is SEHNR and CDR2 is FQNEAQ (reference sequence). The DNA of the CDR3 is TGTGCCAGCAGCCCTCAGACTAGCGGGGAACAAGAGACCCAGTACTTC. Translating gives CASSPQTSGEQETQYF.

The genes are TRBV6-5 and TRBJ1-3, with 8 positions matching TRBD1. Looked up from germline, CDR1 is MNHEY and CDR2 is SVGAGI. The junction had 13 bases not matched to a gene; V was cut back by 6 bases and J by 9 bases. The CDR3 totals 15 residues. The CDR3 protein is CASRNTGQVVGTIYF. Written as DNA, the CDR3 is TGTGCCAGCAGGAACACGGGACAGGTGGTCGGCACCATATATTTT.

V gene TRBV3-1 (or the pseudogene TRBV3-2) combines with J gene TRBJ1-5; D remains ambiguous. Trimming stripped 3 bases from V and 4 bases from J, with 4 bases between. The CDR3 runs 12 residues. Germline-derived CDR1 and CDR2 are LGHDT and YNNKEL (reference sequence). The CDR3: CASSHLNQPQHF. The CDR3 coding sequence is TGTGCCAGCAGCCACTTGAATCAGCCCCAGCATTTT.